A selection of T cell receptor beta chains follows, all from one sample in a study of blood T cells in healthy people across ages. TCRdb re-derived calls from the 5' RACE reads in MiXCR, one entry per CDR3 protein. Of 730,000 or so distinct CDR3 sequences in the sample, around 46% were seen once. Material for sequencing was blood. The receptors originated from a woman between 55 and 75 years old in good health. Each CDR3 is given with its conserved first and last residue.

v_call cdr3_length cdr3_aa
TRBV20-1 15 CSATGTSGNQETQYF
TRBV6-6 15 CASRQTGGNSYEQYF
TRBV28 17 CASSSLPGRGELYEQYF
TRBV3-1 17 CASSQGASGGAQETQYF
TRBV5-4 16 CASSLRRGNVYNEQFF
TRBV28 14 CASSSRQPQETQYF
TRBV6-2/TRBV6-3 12 CASSEKYSPLHF
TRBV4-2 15 CASSPLIGGGNEQFF
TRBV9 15 CASNVGGQGSYEQYF
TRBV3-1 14 CASSQDGRGTGYTF
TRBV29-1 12 CSVGMALYGYTF
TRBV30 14 CAWSVRWPAETQYF
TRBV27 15 CASSPGLRENEKLFF
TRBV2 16 CASSVPSRADKNIQYF
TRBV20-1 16 CSARVPRRGRNTEAFF
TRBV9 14 CASSGGAGQETQYF
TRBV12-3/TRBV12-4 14 CASSPDRESYEQYF
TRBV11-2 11 CASRSGGEQYF
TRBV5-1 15 CASSLMQSSYNGQFF
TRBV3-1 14 CASSQGVRTDTRYF
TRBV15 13 CATSRDLEGEAFF
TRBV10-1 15 CASSSPSGGLNEQFF
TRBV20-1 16 CSAKGTSGDSSGTQYF
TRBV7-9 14 CASSFQGSPPEAFF
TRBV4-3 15 CASSQERWVGYEQYF
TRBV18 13 CASSPRGGDEQFF
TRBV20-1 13 CSARVQPKETQYF
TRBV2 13 CASSVGTGETQYF
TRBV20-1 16 CSAITSDRGRNQPQHF
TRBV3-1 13 CASSQLAGFEQYF
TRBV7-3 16 CASSLSGAGAQETQYF
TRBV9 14 CASSVWVGLQDQFF
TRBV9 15 CASSVEDIYNSPLHF
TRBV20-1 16 CSATTDSGRATDTQYF
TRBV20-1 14 CSARKTGGSNEQYF
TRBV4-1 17 CASSQAWAGGPNNEQFF
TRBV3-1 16 CASSPSSGGTPNEQFF
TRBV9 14 CASSNRPGRSPLHF
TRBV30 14 CAWSEGGKTDTQYF
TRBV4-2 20 CASSQAEGTSGRAPPYEQYF
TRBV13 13 CASSLVGGPEQYF
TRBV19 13 CASAPGLVYEQYF
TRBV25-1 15 CASSPDYANTGELFF
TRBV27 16 CASSLFLGGTAYEQYF
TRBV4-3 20 CASSQGVQEGGPLSTDTQYF
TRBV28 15 CASSLGRGDWETQYF
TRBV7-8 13 CASSLLENQPQHF
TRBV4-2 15 CASSQGEFSYNEQYF
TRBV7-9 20 CASSLTPGLAGGDLQETQYF
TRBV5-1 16 CASSLDGQRSSYEQYF
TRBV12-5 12 CASMGESDTQYF
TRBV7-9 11 CATTGTDEQYF
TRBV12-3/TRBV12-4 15 CASYRTLSGANVLTF
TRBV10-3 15 CAITPGQGARETQYF
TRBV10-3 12 CATGIGNQPQHF